This TCR beta chain was identified in a study of blood T cell repertoires in COVID-19. Sequencing was performed with immunoSEQ multiplex PCR; in TCRdb, only in-frame clones are kept and a portion is missing. This sample carries about 73,000 clones, 73% of them seen once, and the ten largest clones take approximately 20%. V gave up 2 bases and J gave up 9 bases; unmatched junction bases: 8. The CDR3 consists of 16 residues. Looked up from germline, CDR1 is MGHRA and CDR2 is YSYEKL. Sequencing used peripheral blood. The clonotype originates from a man in his 60s with acute or convalescent COVID-19. The chain couples TRBV4-1 to TRBJ1-6; 9 bases match TRBD1. The CDR3 spells CASSQQGTGRRSPLHF. The CDR3 nucleotides read TGCGCCAGCAGCCAACAAGGGACAGGGCGACGTTCACCCCTCCACTTT.